The present TCR beta chain was sequenced within a study of CD8+CD57+ T cells in acquired aplastic anemia. Findings of the study overall: The study identified roughly 31 CD8+ CDR3 sequences shared by patients and controls.

CDR3 length: 13 residues. Germline V lookup: CDR1 LGHDT, CDR2 YNNKEL (reference sequence). V was cut by 5 bases and J by 6 bases, with 13 bases left in between. Only patients with CD8+CD57+ cell expansion on flow cytometry were chosen for sequencing. The patients, all of them, had severe acquired aplastic anemia. TCR beta VDJ and CDR3 profiles were obtained from a genomic DNA template. TCRdb analysed the reads with MiXCR anew, one entry per CDR3 protein. The table lists fewer than 250,000 distinct CDR3 sequences, almost 50% of them singletons. A word on this clonotype: The antigen is undetermined.

This sequence originates from a human donor with aplastic anemia. The material sequenced was sorted CD4+, CD8+, or CD8+CD57+ T cells (not recorded which) from PBMCs. The chain employs TRBV3-1 and TRBJ1-1, with D unresolved. As DNA, the CDR3 is TGTGCCAGCAGCTATCAGGACGGCTCTGAAGCTTTCTTT. Translation gives CASSYQDGSEAFF.